One T cell receptor (beta chain) is described in this entry. This clone's antigen is unknown. The sample holds no much larger clone one base away, and base qualities are not on file. These data are taken from a study of CD8 T cells in Susac syndrome (dated by TCRdb to between 2018 and 2020). Background on the whole study: The study used repertoire sequencing to test whether antigen drove CD8+ T cell activation and differentiation in Susac syndrome. On the study overall, not on this receptor specifically: The TCR sequencing and HLA analysis was acknowledged to have included a relatively small number of individuals.

High-throughput TCR beta sequencing profiled peripheral blood CD8+ and CD4+ T cells from healthy donors, Susac syndrome patients and multiple sclerosis patients. Treatment-naive patients with stable or active relapsing-remitting disease fulfilling revised McDonald criteria were used as multiple sclerosis controls. Bulk CD8+ and CD4+ T cells were purified by magnetic negative isolation, while CD8+ TEMRA cells were enriched using FACS. Blood was collected in EDTA tubes and processed within 24 hours, with PBMCs isolated through density gradient centrifugation. PBMCs intended for TCR sequencing were cryopreserved in liquid nitrogen and thawed later in a water bath at 37 degrees C. Purity of sorted or isolated CD4+, CD8+ and CD8+ TEMRA cells was at least 90%. Including the terminal cysteine and phenylalanine, the CDR3 comprises 15 residues. Kept here is only the CDR3 DNA, which spans 45 bases and is read in frame from base 1. V is clipped by 0 bases and J by 11 bases, and the sequence between their germline boundaries is 20 bases long. CDR1 and CDR2 are read off the germline V gene as MGHRA and YSYEKL.

RNA was extracted with the RNeasy kit and 0.5 to 1 ug was reverse transcribed using random hexamers. The immunoSEQ multiplex PCR assay, which covers 54 Vbeta and 13 Jbeta segments, was used to amplify TCR beta CDR3 regions. PCR amplification bias was corrected by using a synthetic template baseline for primer optimization and computational correction. As for the authors' bioinformatics: Reads were assigned to V, D and J genes according to IMGT and analyzed in immunoSEQ Analyzer, with only productive sequences retained. To calculate clonality, Shannon entropy was normalized by log2 of the number of productive unique sequences and then subtracted from one. For each patient and control, public and private clones were evaluated within the 100 most prevalent clones. Clones were defined as Susac-specific when absent from the healthy and MS cohorts, from approximately 970 published viral clones and from other ImmuneACCESS disease sequences. Using fastp trimming at Q25 and MiXCR clonotype assembly, TCRdb reanalyzed the public sequencing data and kept in-frame beta chains. Every distinct CDR3 protein forms one entry, paired with its most common genes and DNA. These V and J calls originate from TCRdb's pipeline instead of the authors' own analysis. Across this sample there are roughly 70,000 distinct CDR3 sequences, with 95% to 96% seen only once. 0.085% to 0.14% of the sample goes to the ten largest clones.

Recombination connected TRBV4-1 to TRBJ2-7; the D gene is unclear. Sequencing input: CD4+ T cells from PBMCs. This clonotype originated in a human donor with multiple sclerosis. The sequence in DNA is TGCGCCAGCAGCCAAGAGATAAGTTGGGTCTCAACAAAGTACTTC. Its amino acids are CASSQEISWVSTKYF.